A single sample is the source of the 12 T cell receptor beta chains below, sequenced in a study of blood T cell repertoires in COVID-19. TCRdb's copy holds only in-frame clones and misses some; the assay was immunoSEQ multiplex PCR. Here the sample spans around 140,000 clones, roughly 89% being singletons. The sequencing input was peripheral blood. The receptors here all came from a man aged 50 to 60 with active or convalescent COVID-19.

Remarks on this clone: The sample has other DNA sequences that encode this CDR3 too. The gene calls are TRBV30 and TRBJ1-2; 8 nucleotides agree with TRBD1. Germline V gene lookup returns CDR1 GTSNPN and CDR2 SVGIG (reference sequence). With V trimmed by 0 bases and J by 4 bases, 1 base remained unmatched. CDR3 size: 13 residues. The CDR3 nucleotides are TGTGCCTGGAGTGTTGGGACAGGCTATGGCTACACCTTC. Translating it yields CAWSVGTGYGYTF.

A few counts support this clone. The V and J genes are TRBV5-1 and TRBJ2-7, with 9 bases identical to TRBD1. The CDR3 is 15 amino acids. With V trimmed by 0 bases and J by 7 bases, 8 bases remained unmatched. Germline lookup yields CDR1 SGHRS and CDR2 YFSETQ. As DNA, the CDR3 is TGCGCCAGCAGCTTGGGGGGACAGGGAGGTCTTGAGCAGTACTTC. Residues: CASSLGGQGGLEQYF.

The V call is TRBV14, the J call TRBJ1-6; TRBD1 matches 7 bases. The CDR3 spans 16 residues. Germline assignment: CDR1 SGHDN and CDR2 FVKESK. The trim removed 0 bases at V and 7 bases at J, leaving 6 bases unmatched. The CDR3 reads CASSQDDRVRNSPLHF. CDR3 sequence (DNA): TGTGCCAGCAGCCAAGACGACAGGGTTCGCAATTCACCCCTCCACTTT.

The table lists this clone with a few counts. The rearrangement joins TRBV11-2 to TRBJ1-1; no clear D gene. Germline CDR1 is SGHAT and CDR2 is FQNNGV. V was trimmed by 5 bases and J by 4 bases, leaving 14 bases between them. The CDR3 sequence is 14 residues long. The CDR3 loop is CASSPALEGTEAFF. The CDR3 region has the DNA TGTGCCAGCAGCCCCGCGTTAGAGGGCACTGAAGCTTTCTTT.

The CDR3 DNA reads TGTGCCAGCAGCTTAAGGACGGGGGGGCAACAAGAGACCCAGTACTTC. This encodes CASSLRTGGQQETQYF. This rearrangement joins TRBV7-8 to TRBJ2-5, with 8 bases matching TRBD2. The V and J ends lost 2 bases and 2 bases, in that order; junction bases with no gene match: 7. CDR3 length: 16 residues. Germline V lookup: CDR1 SGHVS, CDR2 FQNEAQ.

The V and J genes are TRBV5-1 and TRBJ1-1; maybe TRBD1 (6 bases). The CDR3 loop spans 13 amino acids. Trimming removed 4 bases at V and 3 bases at J, with 10 bases between. Germline V gives CDR1 SGHRS, CDR2 YFSETQ. DNA of the CDR3: TGCGCCAGCAGCCCTCACAGGGACACTGAAGCTTTCTTT. Amino acid sequence: CASSPHRDTEAFF.

V gene TRBV4-2 combines with J gene TRBJ2-7, with 12 bases fitting TRBD1. Germline assignment: CDR1 LGHNA and CDR2 YNFKEQ. Unmatched junction bases numbered 9, after V lost 2 bases and J lost 7 bases. This CDR3 region has 16 residues. CDR3 loop: CASSQQTGTGGLEQYF. The CDR3 DNA is TGTGCCAGCAGCCAACAAACCGGGACAGGGGGCTTGGAGCAGTACTTC.

The chain employs TRBV27 and TRBJ1-3; no reliable D call. Germline values: CDR1 MNHEY, CDR2 SMNVEV (reference sequence). Trimming removed 5 bases from V and 0 bases from J, with 14 bases in between. The CDR3 runs to 16 residues. The CDR3 region is CASSPRTFDSGNTIYF. The DNA for the CDR3 is TGTGCCAGCAGTCCCAGGACTTTCGACTCTGGAAACACCATATATTTT.

The V and J genes are TRBV18 and TRBJ2-1; TRBD2 might be the D (6 bases). The CDR3 consists of 15 residues. Looked up from germline, CDR1 is KGHSH and CDR2 is LQKENI. V gave up 0 bases and J gave up 7 bases, with 13 bases separating them. This CDR3 reads CASSPPTRARNEQFF. Here the CDR3 DNA reads TGTGCCAGCTCACCACCGACTAGGGCGAGGAATGAGCAGTTCTTC.

The chain combines TRBV19 with TRBJ1-1; no definite D call. This CDR3 is 15 amino acids long. The V and J ends lost 6 bases and 1 base respectively, with 15 bases between them. Germline CDR1 is LNHDA and CDR2 is SQIVND (reference sequence). Here the CDR3 DNA reads TGTGCCAGTAGCGGCAGAGCGAGCCCGAACACTGAAGCTTTCTTT. Amino acid sequence: CASSGRASPNTEAFF.

The CDR3 sequence: CASSPLPGVLTDTQYF. The DNA of the CDR3 is TGTGCCAGCTCACCACTCCCGGGAGTATTGACAGATACGCAGTATTTT. The chain links TRBV18 to TRBJ2-3; D perhaps matches TRBD2 (6 bases). This CDR3 spans 16 amino acids. CDR1 and CDR2 from the germline V gene are KGHSH and LQKENI. V was clipped by 1 base and J by 3 bases, with 14 bases between them.

V usage is TRBV7-8 and J usage is TRBJ2-7; 8 bases map to TRBD2. Germline CDR1 and CDR2: SGHVS and FQNEAQ. The CDR3 runs 16 residues. With V trimmed by 7 bases and J by 7 bases, 18 bases remained unmatched. The CDR3 DNA follows: TGTGCCAGCAACTCAGAGAAAGGTAGCGGGATGCCAGAGCAGTACTTC. Protein sequence: CASNSEKGSGMPEQYF.